Listed below are T cell receptor beta chains from one sample, sequenced in a study of cytomegalovirus exposure and HLA in healthy donors. Sequencing used immunoSEQ multiplex PCR; TCRdb keeps in-frame clones, though not all of them. Here the sample spans around 170,000 clones, around 68% being singletons. Sequencing used PBMCs. The receptors originated from a girl aged 5-17 years in good health and CMV-seronegative. Each CDR3 is given with its conserved first and last residue. A D gene is named only where the DNA matches it firmly.

CDR3aa | CDR3nt | v_gene | d_gene | j_gene
CAWSTSRTLTTYEQYF | TGTGCCTGGTCTACCTCCCGGACACTTACCACCTACGAGCAGTACTTC | TRBV30 | . | TRBJ2-7
CSGAAGDTQYF | TGCAGTGGGGCTGCTGGGGATACGCAGTATTTT | TRBV29-1 | . | TRBJ2-3
CASSENSYSFYGYTF | TGTGCCAGCAGTGAAAACTCGTACAGCTTCTATGGCTACACCTTC | TRBV25-1 | . | TRBJ1-2
CASSPPRRTGTETQYF | TGTGCCAGCTCACCCCCTCGGAGGACAGGAACAGAGACCCAGTACTTC | TRBV18 | TRBD1 | TRBJ2-5
CASSPWTGRGYTF | TGCGCCAGCAGCCCGTGGACAGGGAGAGGCTACACCTTC | TRBV5-1 | TRBD1 | TRBJ1-2
CAWSVRGGSAEAFF | TGTGCCTGGAGTGTACGGGGGGGATCGGCTGAAGCTTTCTTT | TRBV30 | . | TRBJ1-1
CASTLTSGGYEQYF | TGCGCCAGCACACTGACTAGCGGGGGGTACGAGCAGTACTTC | TRBV10-2 | TRBD2 | TRBJ2-7
CASSLAPPEKLFF | TGTGCCAGCAGCTTGGCCCCTCCCGAAAAACTGTTTTTT | TRBV5-5 | . | TRBJ1-4
CASRQPEQGNYGYTF | TGTGCCAGCCGCCAGCCGGAACAGGGGAACTATGGCTACACCTTC | TRBV19 | TRBD1 | TRBJ1-2
CASSEALRRGNEKLFF | TGTGCCAGCAGTGAAGCGCTTCGGAGGGGTAATGAAAAACTGTTTTTT | TRBV6-1 | . | TRBJ1-4
CASSLSTGSDTEAFF | TGTGCCAGCAGTTTAAGTACAGGCAGTGACACTGAAGCTTTCTTT | TRBV27 | . | TRBJ1-1
CSVVRGSGYTF | TGCAGCGTTGTGAGGGGGTCAGGCTACACCTTC | TRBV29-1 | . | TRBJ1-2